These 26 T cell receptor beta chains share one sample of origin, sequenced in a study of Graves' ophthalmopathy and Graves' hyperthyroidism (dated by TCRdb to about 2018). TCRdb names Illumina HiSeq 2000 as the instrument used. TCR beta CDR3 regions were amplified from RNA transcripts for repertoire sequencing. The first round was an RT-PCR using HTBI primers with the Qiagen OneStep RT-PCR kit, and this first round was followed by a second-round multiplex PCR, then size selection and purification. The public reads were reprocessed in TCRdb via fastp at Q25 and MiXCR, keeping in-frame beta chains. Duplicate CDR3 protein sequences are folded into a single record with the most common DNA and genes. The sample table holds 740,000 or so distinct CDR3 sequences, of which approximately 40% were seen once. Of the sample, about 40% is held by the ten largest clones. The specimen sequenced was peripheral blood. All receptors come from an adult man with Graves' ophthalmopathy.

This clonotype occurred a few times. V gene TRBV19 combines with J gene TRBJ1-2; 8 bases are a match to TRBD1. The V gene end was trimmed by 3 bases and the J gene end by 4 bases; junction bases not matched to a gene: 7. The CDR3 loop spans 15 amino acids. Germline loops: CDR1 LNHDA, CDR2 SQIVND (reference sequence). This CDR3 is CASSIQGAQIYGYTF. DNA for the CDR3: TGTGCCAGTAGTATCCAGGGGGCTCAGATCTATGGCTACACCTTC.

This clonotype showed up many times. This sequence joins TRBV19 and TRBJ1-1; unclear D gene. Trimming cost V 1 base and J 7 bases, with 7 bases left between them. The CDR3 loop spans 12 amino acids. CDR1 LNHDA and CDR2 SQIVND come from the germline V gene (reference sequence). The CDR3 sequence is CASSIASFEAFF. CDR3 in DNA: TGTGCCAGTAGTATAGCGTCGTTTGAAGCTTTCTTT.

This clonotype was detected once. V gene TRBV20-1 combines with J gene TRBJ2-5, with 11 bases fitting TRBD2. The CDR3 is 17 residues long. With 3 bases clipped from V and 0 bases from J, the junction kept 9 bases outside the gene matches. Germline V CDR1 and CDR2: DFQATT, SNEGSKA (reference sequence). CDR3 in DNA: TGCAGTGCTAGTAGACCTAGCGGGGGGTGGAACCAAGAGACCCAGTACTTC. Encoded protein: CSASRPSGGWNQETQYF.

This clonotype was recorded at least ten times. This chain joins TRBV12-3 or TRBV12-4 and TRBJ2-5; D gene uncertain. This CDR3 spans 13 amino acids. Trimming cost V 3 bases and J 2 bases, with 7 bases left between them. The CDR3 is CASSLRSQETQYF. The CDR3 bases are TGTGCCAGCAGTTTGCGCAGTCAAGAGACCCAGTACTTC.

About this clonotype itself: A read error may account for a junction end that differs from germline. The CDR3 region has the DNA TGTGCCGGCAGCGCATTGACAGGGGCTGGAAACACCATATATTTT. As protein: CAGSALTGAGNTIYF. This chain uses TRBV7-9 with TRBJ1-3, with TRBD1 identical over 8 bases. Germline lookup yields CDR1 SEHNR and CDR2 FQNEAQ (reference sequence). The CDR3 covers 15 residues.

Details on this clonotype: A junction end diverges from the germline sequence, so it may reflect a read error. The CDR3 bases are TGTGCCAGCAGTGAAGAGGGGGGTAATGAAAAACTGTTTTTT. Protein sequence: CASSEEGGNEKLFF. The chain is built from TRBV10-3 and TRBJ1-4, with TRBD1 as a possible D gene (6 bases). Germline CDR1 reads ENHRY; CDR2 reads SYGVKD. This CDR3 comprises 14 residues.

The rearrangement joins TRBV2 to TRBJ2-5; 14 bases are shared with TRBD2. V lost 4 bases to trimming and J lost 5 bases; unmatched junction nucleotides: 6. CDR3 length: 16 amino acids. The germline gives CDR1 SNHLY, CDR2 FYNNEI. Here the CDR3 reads CASSAGLAGGIETQYF. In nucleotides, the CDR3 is TGTGCCAGCAGTGCAGGACTAGCGGGGGGTATTGAGACCCAGTACTTC.

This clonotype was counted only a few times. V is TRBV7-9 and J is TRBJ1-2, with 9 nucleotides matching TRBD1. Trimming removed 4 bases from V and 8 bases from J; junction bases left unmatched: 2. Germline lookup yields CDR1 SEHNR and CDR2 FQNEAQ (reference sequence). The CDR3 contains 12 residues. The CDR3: CASSWDRVGYTF. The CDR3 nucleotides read TGTGCCAGCAGCTGGGACAGGGTAGGCTACACCTTC. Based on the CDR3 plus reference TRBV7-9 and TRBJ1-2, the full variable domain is DTGVSQNPRHKITKRGQNVTFRCDPISEHNRLYWYRQTLGQGPEFLTYFQNEAQLEKSRLLSDRFSAERPKGSFSTLEIQRTEQGDSAMYLCASSWDRVGYTFGSGTRLTVV.

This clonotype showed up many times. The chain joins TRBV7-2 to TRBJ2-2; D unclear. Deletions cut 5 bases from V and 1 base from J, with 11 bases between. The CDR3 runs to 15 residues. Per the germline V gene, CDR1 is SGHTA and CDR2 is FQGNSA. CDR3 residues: CASSPYGLNTGELFF. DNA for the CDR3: TGTGCCAGCAGCCCCTACGGGCTGAACACCGGGGAGCTGTTTTTT.

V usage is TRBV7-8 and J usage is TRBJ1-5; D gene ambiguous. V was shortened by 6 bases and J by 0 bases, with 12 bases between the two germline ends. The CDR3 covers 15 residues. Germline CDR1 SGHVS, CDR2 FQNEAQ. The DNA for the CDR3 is TGTGCCAGCAGTTTGCGACGAGTTAGCAATCAGCCCCAGCATTTT. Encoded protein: CASSLRRVSNQPQHF.

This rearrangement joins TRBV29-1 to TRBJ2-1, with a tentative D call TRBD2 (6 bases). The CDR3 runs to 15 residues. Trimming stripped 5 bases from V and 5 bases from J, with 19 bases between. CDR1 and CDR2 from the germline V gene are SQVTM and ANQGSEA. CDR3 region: CSVRKGSGGDNEQFF. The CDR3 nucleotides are TGCAGCGTTCGGAAAGGGTCAGGAGGGGACAATGAGCAGTTCTTC.

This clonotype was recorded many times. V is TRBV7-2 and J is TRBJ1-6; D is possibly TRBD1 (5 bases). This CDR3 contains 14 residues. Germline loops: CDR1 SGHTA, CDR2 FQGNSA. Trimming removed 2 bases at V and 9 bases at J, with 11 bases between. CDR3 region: CASSLPGMGSPLHF. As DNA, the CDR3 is TGTGCCAGCAGCTTACCAGGGATGGGTTCACCCCTCCACTTT.

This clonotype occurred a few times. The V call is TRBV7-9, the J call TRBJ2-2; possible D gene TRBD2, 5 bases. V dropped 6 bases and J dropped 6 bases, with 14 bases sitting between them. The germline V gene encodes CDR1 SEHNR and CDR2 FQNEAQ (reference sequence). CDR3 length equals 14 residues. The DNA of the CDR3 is TGTGCCAGCAGTCTCTCTGTCGGGGCCGGGGAGCTGTTTTTT. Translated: CASSLSVGAGELFF.

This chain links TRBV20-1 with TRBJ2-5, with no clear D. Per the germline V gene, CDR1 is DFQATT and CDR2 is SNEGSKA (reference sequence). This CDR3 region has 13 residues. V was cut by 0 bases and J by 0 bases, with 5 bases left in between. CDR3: CSARDGYQETQYF. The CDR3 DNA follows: TGCAGTGCTAGAGATGGGTACCAAGAGACCCAGTACTTC.

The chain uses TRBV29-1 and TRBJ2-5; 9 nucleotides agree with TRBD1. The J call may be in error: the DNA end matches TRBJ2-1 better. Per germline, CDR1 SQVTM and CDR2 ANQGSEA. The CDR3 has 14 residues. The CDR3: CSVFETGGYNEQFF. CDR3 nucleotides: TGCAGCGTTTTTGAGACAGGGGGATACAATGAGCAGTTCTTC.

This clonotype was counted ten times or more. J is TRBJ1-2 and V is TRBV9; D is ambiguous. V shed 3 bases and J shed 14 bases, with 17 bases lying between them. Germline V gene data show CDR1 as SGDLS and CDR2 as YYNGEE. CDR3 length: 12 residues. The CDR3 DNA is TGTGCCAGCAGCGCCAACAGCCCTCCCGAGACCTTC. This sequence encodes CASSANSPPETF.

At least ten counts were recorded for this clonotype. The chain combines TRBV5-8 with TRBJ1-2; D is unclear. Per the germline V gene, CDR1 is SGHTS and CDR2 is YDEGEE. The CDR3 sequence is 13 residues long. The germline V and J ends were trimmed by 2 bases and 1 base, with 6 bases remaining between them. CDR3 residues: CASSFDNNYGYTF. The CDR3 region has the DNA TGTGCCAGCAGCTTTGACAATAACTATGGCTACACCTTC.

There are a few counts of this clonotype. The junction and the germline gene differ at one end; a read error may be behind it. The CDR3 is CASSYSPRRKTEAFF. As DNA, the CDR3 is TGTGCCAGCAGTTACAGCCCCCGGAGAAAGACTGAAGCTTTCTTT. The rearrangement uses TRBV10-3 and TRBJ1-1; unclear D gene. In germline, CDR1 is ENHRY, CDR2 SYGVKD. This CDR3 is 15 amino acids long.

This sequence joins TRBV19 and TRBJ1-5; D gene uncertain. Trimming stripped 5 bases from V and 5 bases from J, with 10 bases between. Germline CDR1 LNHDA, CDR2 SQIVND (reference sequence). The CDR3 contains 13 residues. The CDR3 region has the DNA TGTGCCAGTAGTTCCCACAGTCATCAGCCCCAGCATTTT. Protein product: CASSSHSHQPQHF.

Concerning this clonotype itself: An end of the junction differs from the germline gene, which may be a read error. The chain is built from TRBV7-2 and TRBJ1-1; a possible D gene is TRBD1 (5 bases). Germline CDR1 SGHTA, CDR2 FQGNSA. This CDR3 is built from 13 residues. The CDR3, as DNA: TGCGCCAGCAGCCAAGATTCGGGGGCTGAAGCTTTCTTT. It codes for CASSQDSGAEAFF.

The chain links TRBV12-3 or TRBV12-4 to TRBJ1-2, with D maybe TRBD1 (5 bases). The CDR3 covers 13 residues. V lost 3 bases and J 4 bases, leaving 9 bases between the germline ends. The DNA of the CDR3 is TGTGCCAGCAGTTTTCTGACAGCCTATGGCTACACCTTC. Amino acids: CASSFLTAYGYTF.

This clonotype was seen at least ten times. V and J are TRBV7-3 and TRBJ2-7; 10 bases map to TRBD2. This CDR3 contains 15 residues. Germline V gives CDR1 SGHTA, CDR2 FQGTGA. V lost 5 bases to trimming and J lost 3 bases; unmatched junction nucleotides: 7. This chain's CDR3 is CASSISGGGDYEQYF. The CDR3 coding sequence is TGTGCCAGCAGCATCAGCGGGGGGGGGGACTACGAGCAGTACTTC.

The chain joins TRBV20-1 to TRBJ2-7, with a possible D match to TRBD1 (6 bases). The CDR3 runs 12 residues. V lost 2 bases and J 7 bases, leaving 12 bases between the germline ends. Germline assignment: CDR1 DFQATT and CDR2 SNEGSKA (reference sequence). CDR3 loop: CSARSGVGEQYF. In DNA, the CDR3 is TGCAGTGCTAGATCAGGGGTTGGAGAGCAGTACTTC.

The CDR3 is CASGETGLGDEKLFF. The CDR3 DNA is TGTGCCAGCGGAGAAACAGGGTTGGGCGATGAAAAACTGTTTTTT. The V call is TRBV2, the J call TRBJ1-4; D possibly corresponds to TRBD1 (6 bases). V lost 8 bases to trimming and J lost 6 bases, with 19 bases between them. The CDR3 has 15 amino acids. The V gene's germline CDR1 is SNHLY and CDR2 FYNNEI.

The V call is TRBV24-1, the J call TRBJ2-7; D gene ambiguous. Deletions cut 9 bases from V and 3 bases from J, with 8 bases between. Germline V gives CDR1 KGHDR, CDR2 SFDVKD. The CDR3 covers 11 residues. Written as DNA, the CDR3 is TGTGCCACCCTTTCACACTACGAGCAGTACTTC. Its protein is CATLSHYEQYF.

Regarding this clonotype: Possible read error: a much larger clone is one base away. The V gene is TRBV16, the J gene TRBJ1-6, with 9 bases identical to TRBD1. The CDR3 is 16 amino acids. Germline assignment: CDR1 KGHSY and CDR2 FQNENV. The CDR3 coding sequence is TGTGCCAGCAGCCCCACCCGCGGACAGGGGAGTTCACCCCCCCACTTT. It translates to CASSPTRGQGSSPPHF.